The next 25 T cell receptor beta chains were all read from a single sample in a study of CD8+CD57+ T cells in acquired aplastic anemia. Genomic DNA, the template, was used for profiling of the TCR beta VDJ and CDR3. TCRdb processed the reads anew with MiXCR; each CDR3 protein has one entry. The sample shows some 140,000 distinct CDR3 sequences, approximately 41% of them seen only once. The sample comprised sorted CD4+, CD8+, or CD8+CD57+ T cells (not recorded which) from PBMCs. The receptor set was obtained from a human donor in good health, serving as a control.

This clonotype has at least ten counts. CDR3 protein: CASSGLAGGDEQFF. CDR3 DNA: TGTGCCAGCAGTGGACTAGCGGGAGGTGATGAGCAGTTCTTC. The rearrangement links TRBV27 to TRBJ2-1; 14 bases line up with TRBD2. Trimming removed 5 bases from V and 8 bases from J; junction bases left unmatched: 2. The CDR3 sequence is 14 residues long. CDR1 is MNHEY and CDR2 is SMNVEV in the germline V gene (reference sequence).

This clonotype turned up a few times. The chain uses TRBV4-2 and TRBJ2-6; TRBD1 or TRBD2 may be the D gene (5 bases each). The CDR3 sequence is 16 residues long. The germline V gene encodes CDR1 LGHNA and CDR2 YNFKEQ. V lost 2 bases and J lost 8, with 16 bases in between. The CDR3 bases are TGTGCCAGCAGCCAAACCCCCGGGGCCGGGACCAACGTCCTGACTTTC. Translation gives CASSQTPGAGTNVLTF.

V is TRBV29-1 and J is TRBJ2-1; 10 nucleotides agree with TRBD2. The CDR3 spans 15 residues. V was clipped by 3 bases and J by 7 bases; unmatched bases: 9. Germline values: CDR1 SQVTM, CDR2 ANQGSEA. The CDR3 nucleotides read TGCAGCGTTGACTTCAGCGGGGGGGCGGGGAATGAGCAGTTCTTC. Its protein product is CSVDFSGGAGNEQFF.

The chain recombines TRBV2 with TRBJ2-3, with D perhaps matching TRBD1 or TRBD2 (6 bases each). The CDR3 is made up of 15 amino acids. V was cut by 2 bases and J by 0 bases, with 9 bases left in between. Looked up from germline, CDR1 is SNHLY and CDR2 is FYNNEI. The CDR3 DNA reads TGTGCCAGCAGTGAAAGGGGGGCGAGCACAGATACGCAGTATTTT. Residues: CASSERGASTDTQYF.

This clonotype has ten or more counts. V usage is TRBV3-1 and J usage is TRBJ2-5; 8 nucleotides line up with TRBD2. The junction had 2 bases not matched to a gene; V was cut back by 1 base and J by 4 bases. The germline CDR1 and CDR2 sequences are LGHDT and YNNKEL (reference sequence). The CDR3 sequence is 14 residues long. CDR3 DNA: TGTGCCAGCAGCCAAGCGGGGGGGGGAGAGACCCAGTACTTC. This sequence encodes CASSQAGGGETQYF.

The chain recombines TRBV10-3 with TRBJ1-4, with 8 bases identical to TRBD1. Germline CDR1 ENHRY, CDR2 SYGVKD. The junction had 4 bases not matched to a gene; V was cut back by 8 bases and J by 8 bases. This CDR3 has 12 residues. CDR3 sequence reads: CAISGTGEKLFF. CDR3 DNA: TGTGCCATCTCCGGGACAGGCGAAAAACTGTTTTTT.

The chain employs TRBV15 and TRBJ2-3, with D possibly matching TRBD2 (7 bases). The V end was cut by 3 bases, the J end by 4 bases, with 17 bases between. Germline-derived CDR1 and CDR2 are LNHNV and YYDKDF (reference sequence). The CDR3 extends over 16 amino acids. The CDR3 DNA is TGTGCCACCAGCAGCGGGGTCGGGGGGCCTGCAGATACGCAGTATTTT. Amino acids: CATSSGVGGPADTQYF.

This rearrangement joins TRBV7-7 to TRBJ1-2; D gene ambiguous. Between the trimmed V and J ends, which lost 5 bases and 7 bases, there was a span of 17 bases. Germline V gene lookup returns CDR1 SSHAT and CDR2 FNYEAQ (reference sequence). The CDR3 is 14 residues long. DNA for the CDR3: TGTGCCAGCAGCCCGGCCGACGGATTGAGTGGCTACACCTTC. It yields the protein CASSPADGLSGYTF.

This clonotype was counted at least ten times. The V call is TRBV30, the J call TRBJ2-3, with TRBD2 matching over 9 bases. In germline, CDR1 is GTSNPN, CDR2 SVGIG (reference sequence). The CDR3 spans 14 residues. Trimming removed 3 bases from V and 5 bases from J; junction bases left unmatched: 6. CDR3 sequence: CAWRRGGALDTQYF. In DNA form, the CDR3 reads TGTGCCTGGAGACGCGGGGGGGCGTTAGATACGCAGTATTTT.

This clonotype occurred many times. The chain uses TRBV10-3 and TRBJ1-2; unclear D gene. In germline, CDR1 is ENHRY, CDR2 SYGVKD. V dropped 0 bases and J dropped 6 bases, with 11 bases sitting between them. CDR3 length equals 14 residues. In nucleotides, the CDR3 is TGTGCCATCAGTGAGTCCTGGGGATCCCATGGCTACACCTTC. Encoded protein: CAISESWGSHGYTF.

In this sample, this clonotype turned up once. The rearrangement uses TRBV25-1 and TRBJ2-7; D possibly uses TRBD1 or TRBD2 (6 bases each). Germline V lookup: CDR1 MGHDK, CDR2 SYGVNS. CDR3 length equals 15 residues. V lost 1 base and J 3 bases, leaving 13 bases between the germline ends. The CDR3 DNA is TGTGCCAGCAGTGAATCGGGGGCCCGGGTCTACGAGCAGTACTTC. It yields the protein CASSESGARVYEQYF.

This clonotype has a count of ten or more. V gene TRBV9 combines with J gene TRBJ2-2, with 7 positions matching TRBD1. Germline trimming cut 1 base from V and 6 bases from J; bases unmatched to any gene: 9. Germline V lookup: CDR1 SGDLS, CDR2 YYNGEE. This CDR3 has 16 residues. In DNA, the CDR3 is TGTGCCAGCAGCGTAACGACAGGGTCTAGTTCCGGGGAGCTGTTTTTT. It specifies CASSVTTGSSSGELFF. Combining the CDR3 with reference TRBV9 and TRBJ2-2 gives the whole variable domain DSGVTQTPKHLITATGQRVTLRCSPRSGDLSVYWYQQSLDQGLQFLIQYYNGEERAKGNILERFSAQQFPDLHSELNLSSLELGDSALYFCASSVTTGSSSGELFFGEGSRLTVL.

The V and J genes are TRBV4-2 and TRBJ2-3, with D tentatively TRBD1 or TRBD2 (6 bases each). The V gene lost 0 bases and the J gene lost 8 bases, with 18 bases spanning the gap. Germline V lookup: CDR1 LGHNA, CDR2 YNFKEQ. The CDR3 is 16 amino acids. Here the CDR3 reads CASSQDVGGLKGTQYF. Written as DNA, the CDR3 is TGTGCCAGCAGCCAAGACGTCGGGGGCCTTAAAGGTACGCAGTATTTT.

The V gene is TRBV27, the J gene TRBJ2-2; D is possibly TRBD1 (5 bases). The CDR3 loop spans 15 amino acids. Trimming removed 2 bases at V and 4 bases at J, with 11 bases between. Germline CDR1 reads MNHEY; CDR2 reads SMNVEV (reference sequence). Written as DNA, the CDR3 is TGTGCCAGCAGTTTAGGTCAGGGCTCCACCGGGGAGCTGTTTTTT. It translates to CASSLGQGSTGELFF.

Regarding this clonotype: A much larger clone sits a single nucleotide away, making a read error possible. V usage is TRBV12-3 or TRBV12-4 and J usage is TRBJ2-1; D is uncertain. V was shortened by 3 bases and J by 6 bases, with 12 bases between the two germline ends. The CDR3 spans 14 residues. The CDR3 DNA reads TGTGCCAGCAGTTTGAACAGATTCTGCAATGAGCAGTTCTTC. It translates to CASSLNRFCNEQFF.

This clonotype has a count of ten or more. The chain joins TRBV6-1 to TRBJ1-5, with D possibly being TRBD1 (6 bases). The germline CDR1 and CDR2 sequences are MNHNS and SASEGT. This CDR3 is 15 amino acids long. The ends were cut back, 1 base at V and 6 bases at J, with 13 bases in the middle. DNA for the CDR3: TGTGCCAGCAGTGAAGGCCGCAGGGGAAGTCAGCCCCAGCATTTT. Protein sequence: CASSEGRRGSQPQHF.

This clonotype was detected only once. The chain is built from TRBV7-6 and TRBJ1-3, with D unresolved. Trimming pared 5 bases from V and 5 bases from J, leaving 10 bases between. Germline-derived CDR1 and CDR2 are SGHVS and FNYEAQ. CDR3 length: 13 amino acids. The CDR3 DNA reads as TGTGCCAGCAGCCCGCAGACGCGAAACACCATATATTTT. Amino acids: CASSPQTRNTIYF.

This clonotype was detected ten times or more. The V call is TRBV5-8, the J call TRBJ2-3; possibly TRBD2 for D (6 bases). Deletions cut 4 bases from V and 5 bases from J, with 14 bases between. CDR3 length: 14 residues. Germline CDR1 is SGHTS and CDR2 is YDEGEE. This CDR3 is CASSPGLPRDTQYF. The CDR3 nucleotides read TGTGCCAGCAGCCCGGGACTTCCTCGAGATACGCAGTATTTT.

This clonotype was found a few times. The chain carries TRBV15 and TRBJ2-5; the D is unclear. Deletions cut 0 bases from V and 5 bases from J, with 7 bases between. CDR1 and CDR2 from the germline V gene are LNHNV and YYDKDF (reference sequence). The CDR3 totals 13 residues. CDR3: CATSRDRRETQYF. CDR3 bases: TGTGCCACCAGCAGAGATCGACGTGAGACCCAGTACTTC.

This clonotype was observed many times. This sequence joins TRBV20-1 and TRBJ2-6; 8 nucleotides match TRBD1. V shed 5 bases and J 0 bases; nucleotides not matched to a gene: 6. The CDR3 is 16 amino acids. CDR1 DFQATT and CDR2 SNEGSKA come from the germline V gene (reference sequence). CDR3 sequence (DNA): TGCAGTGCTGGGGGACAGGCGCTCTCTGGGGCCAACGTCCTGACTTTC. This encodes CSAGGQALSGANVLTF.

This clonotype showed up many times. This sequence joins TRBV5-1 and TRBJ2-1, with a weak D call TRBD1 (6 bases). The CDR3 extends over 14 amino acids. Germline V lookup: CDR1 SGHRS, CDR2 YFSETQ. The ends were cut back, 0 bases at V and 4 bases at J, with 8 bases in the middle. The CDR3 region has the DNA TGCGCCAGCAGCTTGGGACAGGAATACAATGAGCAGTTCTTC. This codes for CASSLGQEYNEQFF.

This clonotype was seen at least ten times. V gene TRBV12-3 or TRBV12-4 combines with J gene TRBJ2-2, with D unclear. The CDR3 loop spans 14 amino acids. The germline V and J ends were trimmed by 5 bases and 2 bases, with 9 bases remaining between them. The CDR3 region is CASSVLLNTGELFF. As DNA, the CDR3 is TGTGCCAGCAGTGTACTTCTAAACACCGGGGAGCTGTTTTTT.

This clonotype has at least ten counts. This sequence joins TRBV9 and TRBJ2-2; 9 bases agree with TRBD1. The CDR3 is 16 amino acids. V was clipped by 0 bases and J by 3 bases; unmatched bases: 3. Germline lookup yields CDR1 SGDLS and CDR2 YYNGEE. DNA for the CDR3: TGTGCCAGCAGCGTAGGAGGACAGGGGTACACCGGGGAGCTGTTTTTT. It specifies CASSVGGQGYTGELFF.

The table lists this clonotype with many counts. The CDR3 region is CASSLERVSAEAFF. The DNA for the CDR3 is TGCGCCAGCAGCTTGGAAAGGGTAAGCGCTGAAGCTTTCTTT. The gene calls are TRBV5-1 and TRBJ1-1; D not resolved. The length of the CDR3 is 14 residues. Between the trimmed V and J ends, which lost 0 bases and 6 bases, there was a span of 12 bases. In germline, CDR1 is SGHRS, CDR2 YFSETQ. Based on the CDR3 plus reference TRBV5-1 and TRBJ1-1, the full variable domain is KAGVTQTPRYLIKTRGQQVTLSCSPISGHRSVSWYQQTPGQGLQFLFEYFSETQRNKGNFPGRFSGRQFSNSRSEMNVSTLELGDSALYLCASSLERVSAEAFFGQGTRLTVV.

The chain combines TRBV19 with TRBJ1-1; no clear D. The CDR3 length is 15 residues. Germline V gene sequence: CDR1 LNHDA, CDR2 SQIVND (reference sequence). The germline V and J ends were trimmed by 1 base and 1 base, with 10 bases remaining between them. In nucleotides, the CDR3 is TGTGCCAGTAGTATAGGCCCCCCCGGGAACACTGAAGCTTTCTTT. Its translation is CASSIGPPGNTEAFF.